This T cell receptor beta chain was sequenced for a study of early T cells in non-severe SARS-CoV-2 infection. For the study at large: Sequencing targeted bulk RNA from unsorted whole blood, leaving chains unpaired.

Germline CDR1 reads LNHDA; CDR2 reads SQIVND (reference sequence). This CDR3 is 16 amino acids long. The V segment lost 5 bases and the J segment 0 bases; nucleotides outside the gene matches: 7. Points from the study as a whole: VDJdb-based annotation leaned toward anti-spike CD8 responses and missed private and CD4 specificities.

This clonotype has a handful of counts. Its matching antigen is unknown. Researchers tagged individual cDNA molecules with unique molecular identifiers. TCRdb reprocessed the 5' RACE reads via MiXCR and lists one record per CDR3 protein. The sample has around 35,000 distinct CDR3 sequences, approximately 6.1% seen once. The source material was whole blood. V gene TRBV19 combines with J gene TRBJ1-5; 7 bases align to TRBD1. The receptor was derived from an adult who was a healthcare worker with PCR-confirmed SARS-CoV-2 infection or an uninfected control (not recorded which). The CDR3, as DNA: TGTGCCAGTAGTCGAGCGGGACAGTATAGCAATCAGCCCCAGCATTTT. Encoded protein: CASSRAGQYSNQPQHF. Filled out from reference TRBV19 and TRBJ1-5, the complete variable domain reads DGGITQSPKYLFRKEGQNVTLSCEQNLNHDAMYWYRQDPGQGLRLIYYSQIVNDFQKGDIAEGYSVSREKKESFPLTVTSAQKNPTAFYLCASSRAGQYSNQPQHFGDGTRLSIL.